The rows below give T cell receptor beta chains drawn from one sample of a study of blood T cell repertoires in COVID-19. The data were produced by immunoSEQ multiplex PCR, yet TCRdb's version contains in-frame clones alone and is incomplete. The top ten hold over 1.5% of the sample, which has some 130,000 clones, roughly two thirds seen once. The sequenced material came from peripheral blood. The receptors here all came from a woman aged 70 to 79 with acute or convalescent COVID-19. Each CDR3 is given with its conserved first and last residue. The D gene is left open where the match is weak. Only some rows state a clone size, as once, few, many or a class for expanded clones.

cdr3_aa	cdr3_nt	clone_size	d_call	j_call	v_call
CSVEYGGRAFF	TGCAGCGTTGAATATGGGGGGAGAGCTTTCTTT	.	.	TRBJ1-1	TRBV29-1
CASSQGDRLNEKLFF	TGTGCCAGCAGCCAAGGGGACAGGCTTAATGAAAAACTGTTTTTT	.	TRBD1	TRBJ1-4	TRBV14
CASRPLQGANYGYTF	TGTGCCAGCAGACCTCTCCAGGGGGCTAACTATGGCTACACCTTC	.	TRBD1	TRBJ1-2	TRBV27
CASTARGPEQYF	TGTGCCAGCACCGCCAGGGGGCCCGAGCAGTACTTC	.	TRBD1	TRBJ2-7	TRBV11-2
CASSSKKQNSYEQYF	TGTGCCAGCAGCTCGAAGAAACAAAACTCCTACGAGCAGTACTTC	.	.	TRBJ2-7	TRBV5-4
CASSSRLASTDTQYF	TGCGCCAGCAGCTCCCGACTAGCGAGCACAGATACGCAGTATTTT	.	TRBD2	TRBJ2-3	TRBV5-1
CASSPDGGDTLHF	TGTGCCAGCTCACCAGATGGTGGAGATACCCTCCACTTT	.	.	TRBJ1-6	TRBV18
CASSTGQGSYEQYF	TGTGCCAGCAGCACGGGACAGGGCTCCTACGAGCAGTACTTC	once	TRBD1	TRBJ2-7	TRBV28
CASRGLEYNEQFF	TGTGCCAGCAGGGGGCTGGAGTACAATGAGCAGTTCTTC	once	.	TRBJ2-1	TRBV2
CASINRRGHYTIYF	TGTGCCAGCATCAATCGCAGGGGGCATTACACCATATATTTT	.	TRBD1	TRBJ1-3	TRBV5-4
CASSPEGANYGYTF	TGTGCCAGCAGCCCGGAGGGAGCTAACTATGGCTACACCTTC	.	.	TRBJ1-2	TRBV11-2
CASSDSLQAGYTF	TGTGCCAGCAGTGACTCGCTTCAGGCTGGCTACACCTTC	.	.	TRBJ1-2	TRBV25-1
CASSLTGYSNEQFF	TGTGCCAGCAGCTTAACAGGGTACTCTAATGAGCAGTTCTTC	.	.	TRBJ2-1	TRBV7-6
CASSTLLGLAGLTDTQYF	TGTGCCAGTAGTACGCTTCTGGGGCTAGCGGGTTTGACAGATACGCAGTATTTT	.	TRBD2	TRBJ2-3	TRBV19
CASSSSGAETQYF	TGTGCCAGTAGTTCTAGCGGGGCAGAGACCCAGTACTTC	.	TRBD2	TRBJ2-5	TRBV19
CASSPNTVGTIYF	TGTGCCAGCAGCCCCAACACAGTGGGCACCATATATTTT	.	.	TRBJ1-3	TRBV6-5
CASNSQGELNEQFF	TGTGCCAGCAACTCACAGGGCGAGTTAAATGAGCAGTTCTTC	.	.	TRBJ2-1	TRBV2
CASSPGQGATGELFF	TGTGCCAGCAGCCCGGGACAGGGGGCCACCGGGGAGCTGTTTTTT	.	TRBD1	TRBJ2-2	TRBV11-3
CASSLALSLNTKNIQYF	TGTGCCAGCAGCTTAGCGCTTAGCCTCAACACCAAAAACATTCAGTACTTC	.	.	TRBJ2-4	TRBV7-2
CASSRGSEQYF	TGTGCCAGCAGCCGAGGGAGCGAGCAGTACTTC	few	.	TRBJ2-7	TRBV5-4
CASSSSGGAQETQYF	TGTGCCAGCAGTTCTAGCGGGGGGGCACAAGAGACCCAGTACTTC	.	TRBD2	TRBJ2-5	TRBV9
CASSEDALAGIFGETQYF	TGTGCCAGCAGTGAGGATGCACTAGCGGGAATCTTTGGAGAGACCCAGTACTTC	.	TRBD2	TRBJ2-5	TRBV6-1
CASSSTGNSNQPQHF	TGCGCCAGCAGCTCGACAGGGAATAGCAATCAGCCCCAGCATTTT	.	TRBD1	TRBJ1-5	TRBV5-1
CASSETSGVTDTQYF	TGTGCCAGCAGTGAAACTAGCGGGGTCACAGATACGCAGTATTTT	once	TRBD2	TRBJ2-3	TRBV25-1
CASSPGDRGNTEAFF	TGCGCCAGCAGCCCTGGCGACAGGGGGAACACTGAAGCTTTCTTT	.	TRBD1	TRBJ1-1	TRBV4-1
CAIMGQGFGNTIYF	TGTGCCATCATGGGACAAGGATTTGGAAACACCATATATTTT	.	.	TRBJ1-3	TRBV10-3
CASSPGTRQNEQFF	TGTGCCAGCAGTCCCGGGACTAGGCAGAATGAGCAGTTCTTC	.	TRBD2	TRBJ2-1	TRBV27
CASSYTGQGAGTEAFF	TGTGCCAGCAGTTACACCGGACAGGGGGCCGGCACTGAAGCTTTCTTT	.	TRBD1	TRBJ1-1	TRBV6-5
CASSPRSGENTEAFF	TGCGCCAGCAGCCCTCGGTCAGGGGAGAACACTGAAGCTTTCTTT	.	.	TRBJ1-1	TRBV5-1
CASSLYPLAGGPRETQYF	TGTGCCAGCAGCTTATACCCGCTAGCGGGAGGGCCCCGGGAGACCCAGTACTTC	.	TRBD2	TRBJ2-5	TRBV7-8
CASTGQDNSPLHF	TGTGCCAGCACCGGACAGGATAATTCACCCCTCCACTTT	.	TRBD1	TRBJ1-6	TRBV6-6
CASKLAGNYEQYF	TGTGCCAGCAAACTAGCGGGGAACTACGAGCAGTACTTC	few	TRBD2	TRBJ2-7	TRBV6-5
CASSSSGHNNSPLHF	TGTGCCAGCAGTTCATCCGGACATAATAATTCACCCCTCCACTTT	.	.	TRBJ1-6	TRBV27
CASSSSGGSGDTQYF	TGTGCCAGCAGCTCTAGCGGGGGCTCTGGAGATACGCAGTATTTT	.	TRBD2	TRBJ2-3	TRBV3-1/TRBV3-2
CASSYESRYNEQFF	TGTGCCAGCAGTTACGAGTCTCGTTACAATGAGCAGTTCTTC	.	.	TRBJ2-1	TRBV6-5
CASNRQGAGQPQHF	TGTGCCAGTAACCGACAGGGGGCGGGTCAGCCCCAGCATTTT	.	TRBD1	TRBJ1-5	TRBV19
CASSYPTAGGRSNQPQHF	TGTGCCAGCAGTTACCCTACCGCAGGGGGCAGGAGCAATCAGCCCCAGCATTTT	.	TRBD1	TRBJ1-5	TRBV6-7
CASSPISGEKLFF	TGTGCCAGCAGTCCAATCTCGGGTGAAAAACTGTTTTTT	.	.	TRBJ1-4	TRBV6-6
CASSAGGINTEAFF	TGTGCCAGCAGTGCAGGCGGGATAAACACTGAAGCTTTCTTT	.	.	TRBJ1-1	TRBV28
CASSSSTGSFTEAFF	TGTGCCAGCAGCTCCAGCACGGGTAGTTTCACTGAAGCTTTCTTT	.	.	TRBJ1-1	TRBV9